The source of this TCR beta chain is a study of PD-1 blockade in classical Hodgkin lymphoma (dated by TCRdb to 2018 to 2021). Notes on the research overall: Nivolumab dosing was 3 mg/kg intravenously every 2 weeks, continuing until either disease progression or unacceptable toxicity. To define a peripheral blood immune signature of response to PD-1 blockade in classical Hodgkin lymphoma, the study combined TCR beta sequencing with CyTOF.

This specimen's time point label, per the study, means: cycle 4 day 1 (C4D1), after 5 to 7 weeks of nivolumab. Every trial patient had relapsed following autologous stem cell transplantation, and prior brentuximab vedotin exposure was what differed among cohorts A, B and C. The trial cohort comprised a few dozen patients with relapsed/refractory classical Hodgkin lymphoma whose best overall responses were complete response, partial response or progressive disease. Single-agent nivolumab was administered to trial patients in the multi-cohort phase II CheckMate 205 trial. An independent review committee assessed best overall response by applying the 2007 International Working Group response criteria. Trial PBMCs were collected immediately before nivolumab initiation (C1D1) and during therapy at cycle 2 day 1 and cycle 4 day 1. Peripheral blood was collected in 8 mL Vacutainer Cell Preparation Tubes, from which PBMCs were isolated by centrifugation and then cryopreserved.

In this sample, this clone turned up once. No cognate antigen has been identified for it. Per-nucleotide qualities are absent, and no much larger clonotype sits a single base away. At the junction V is shortened by 8 bases and J by 2 bases; bases outside the gene matches: 4. Per the germline V gene, WSHSY is the CDR1 and SAAADI is the CDR2. Counted from cysteine to phenylalanine, this CDR3 has 13 amino acids. Just the 39-base CDR3 DNA is kept, in frame starting at base 1. On the study overall, not on this receptor specifically: Newly diagnosed patients were reported to have lower baseline TCR diversity than healthy donors, and relapsed/refractory patients were reported to have lower baseline TCR diversity still. Lower diversity was seen in patients whose nivolumab began less than 1 year after ASCT, and these patients were left out of later analyses so that immune reconstitution would not confound the results. A significant rise by C4D1 was seen in CD4+ but not CD8+ TCR diversity (p=0.0027 vs p=0.16), with the rise being most apparent in complete responders (p=0.02). Trial patients with a complete response had baseline diversity similar to that of newly diagnosed patients, while partial responders and progressors had significantly lower diversity. Only a single clinical trial cohort was studied, and what caused the repertoire differences, possibly disease activity or prior therapy, remained undefined.

Genomic DNA was isolated using the Qiagen DNeasy kit from unsorted PBMCs as well as from negatively selected CD4+ and CD8+ fractions. TCR beta CDR3 regions were subjected to amplification by immunoSEQ multiplex PCR with primers that anneal to V and J segments. Amplification bias was minimized using a synthetic immune receptor repertoire, and residual bias was removed computationally after sequencing. The authors' analysis ran thus. Custom Python scripts were used to quantify repertoire diversity as the Shannon entropy index. Unsorted, CD4+ and CD8+ repertoires were analyzed separately, except in combined analyses where CD4+ and CD8+ sequences were merged in silico. Clonal expansion was defined as at least a 2-fold frequency increase after treatment relative to C1D1, with a pseudocount of 0.5 for undetected baseline clones. Clones with 0 or 1 copy at C1D1 were defined as singleton clones, while clones with 2 or more copies were defined as non-singleton clones. By matching protein sequences in sorted samples from the same patient, clones expanded in unsorted samples were annotated as CD4+, CD8+ or unknown. Wilcoxon tests were applied to paired samples to test diversity changes from C1D1 to C4D1. TCRdb's version of the immuneACCESS table is confined to in-frame rearrangements and falls short of the full clone set. An unresolved V gene accounts for under half of the shortfall where checked; the remainder is of unknown origin. V, J and clone size were drawn from that table, and D and trimming were deduced from the DNA. Counted in this sample were roughly 96,000 clones; 90% to 95% of them appeared once. The ten largest make up roughly 1.9% of the sample.

The sample consisted of peripheral blood mononuclear cells (PBMCs), taken before the fourth cycle of nivolumab. This sequence uses TRBV10-2 and TRBJ2-7, and TRBD1 aligns with 9 junction nucleotides. The source is a human donor with classical Hodgkin lymphoma. Here the CDR3 is given as CASWGQGPYEQYF. The nucleotide sequence is TGCGCCAGCTGGGGACAGGGCCCCTACGAGCAGTACTTC.